Sequencing of this T cell receptor (beta chain) was carried out in a study of blood T cells in healthy people across ages. Sample-barcoded 5' priming and a J-beta primer mix drove a second PCR of about 7 to 12 cycles. Per-sample output comprised a minimum of 2.5 million paired-end reads containing CDR3. MiXCR, applied by TCRdb to the 5' RACE reads, yields one record per CDR3 protein. The sample has over 1,300,000 distinct CDR3 sequences; roughly 60% are singletons. Germline-derived CDR1 and CDR2 are MNHNY and SVGAGI (reference sequence). The CDR3 is 14 amino acids. V was pared by 6 bases and J by 7 bases, with 15 bases between.

This chain joins TRBV6-6 and TRBJ1-4; D uncertain. The receptor comes from a man between 18 and 29 years old in good health. Sequencing used blood. CDR3 DNA sequence: TGTGCCAGCAGCTACCTGATGCATGGTGAAAAACTGTTTTTT. Translated, it gives CASSYLMHGEKLFF.